These 10 T cell receptor beta chains came from one sample sequenced in a study of blood T cell repertoires in COVID-19. Libraries were prepared by immunoSEQ multiplex PCR; TCRdb keeps only in-frame clonotypes and omits some of them. This repertoire shows 130,000 or so clones, about 90% found once; its top ten account for roughly 2.5%. The sequenced sample consisted of peripheral blood. The receptors were sampled from a middle-aged man with active COVID-19.

This clone was recorded only once. The V call is TRBV2, the J call TRBJ1-2; 10 bases are shared with TRBD1. The CDR3 runs to 15 residues. Trimming cost V 6 bases and J 1 base; bases outside gene matches: 5. CDR1 is SNHLY and CDR2 is FYNNEI in the germline V gene. DNA of the CDR3: TGTGCCAGCAGGCCCGGACAGGGGGGTAACTATGGCTACACCTTC. Protein product: CASRPGQGGNYGYTF.

The chain joins TRBV12-3 or TRBV12-4 to TRBJ1-3, with D unresolved. CDR3 length: 11 amino acids. The ends were cut back, 6 bases at V and 8 bases at J, with 8 bases in the middle. CDR3 sequence reads: CASSPFDTIYF. CDR3 nucleotides: TGTGCCAGCAGCCCCTTTGACACCATATATTTT.

This chain joins TRBV5-6 and TRBJ1-1, with D uncertain. From germline, CDR1 is SGHDT and CDR2 YYEEEE. This CDR3 contains 11 residues. Trimming shortened V by 0 bases and J by 11 bases, and 8 bases separated the two germline ends. CDR3 bases: TGTGCCAGCAGCTTGGGTCGAGAGGCTTTCTTT. Protein product: CASSLGREAFF.

The chain uses TRBV30 and TRBJ1-6; D is undetermined. The CDR3 is made up of 12 amino acids. Trimming removed 3 bases at V and 5 bases at J, with 5 bases between. Per germline, CDR1 GTSNPN and CDR2 SVGIG (reference sequence). CDR3 protein: CAWREDNSPLHF. The CDR3 DNA follows: TGTGCCTGGAGGGAGGATAATTCACCCCTCCACTTT.

The rearrangement links TRBV21-1 to TRBJ1-5; the D call of TRBD1 is as the table states it, not checked on the DNA. TRBV21-1 is labeled a pseudogene. There are 16 residues in the CDR3. CDR3 region: CASSKTRGSGNQPQHF. CDR3 in DNA: TGTGCCAGCAGCAAAACCAGGGGATCCGGCAATCAGCCCCAGCATTTT.

CDR3 region: CASCGADTDTQYF. Written as DNA, the CDR3 is TGTGCCAGCTGCGGGGCAGACACAGATACGCAGTATTTT. The rearrangement uses TRBV2 and TRBJ2-3; D perhaps matches TRBD2 (6 bases). This CDR3 comprises 13 residues. Germline CDR1 and CDR2: SNHLY and FYNNEI. Trimming shortened V by 8 bases and J by 2 bases, and 11 bases separated the two germline ends.

This clone appeared a single time. The chain uses TRBV7-9 and TRBJ1-1, with D possibly being TRBD1 (5 bases). CDR1 is SEHNR and CDR2 is FQNEAQ in the germline V gene (reference sequence). This CDR3 spans 14 amino acids. The V end was cut by 1 base, the J end by 4 bases, with 10 bases between. In DNA form, the CDR3 reads TGTGCCAGCAGCTTAGTGGGGCCGGTCACTGAAGCTTTCTTT. It specifies CASSLVGPVTEAFF.

The V call is TRBV21-1, the J call TRBJ2-3; the table's D call, TRBD2, was not checked against the DNA. TRBV21-1 is tagged as a pseudogene. The CDR3 is made up of 12 amino acids. CDR3 sequence (DNA): TGTGCCAGCAGCAATGTAGCAGATACGCAGTATTTT. As protein: CASSNVADTQYF.

The rearrangement links TRBV7-2 to TRBJ1-6, with D possibly being TRBD1 (6 bases). V lost 0 bases and J lost 6, with 6 bases in between. There are 14 residues in the CDR3. CDR1 is SGHTA and CDR2 is FQGNSA in the germline V gene. The chain's CDR3 is CASSLAGGNSPLHF. The CDR3 DNA reads TGTGCCAGCAGCTTAGCAGGGGGTAATTCACCCCTCCACTTT.

The CDR3 sequence is CASSLGSGTEAFF. The DNA of the CDR3 is TGTGCCAGCAGCTTAGGCAGCGGGACTGAAGCTTTCTTT. This chain links TRBV11-2 with TRBJ1-1, with D unresolved. Looked up from germline, CDR1 is SGHAT and CDR2 is FQNNGV. The CDR3 has 13 residues. Deletions cut 1 base from V and 5 bases from J, with 8 bases between.